Listed below are T cell receptor beta chains from one sample, sequenced in a study of blood T cells in healthy people across ages. Using its own MiXCR run on the 5' RACE reads, TCRdb lists one record per CDR3 protein. The sample contains under 1,100,000 distinct CDR3 sequences, 25% of which appear only once. These data also featured in a second study, about T cells of mothers and their children.

Source material: blood. The source of these receptors is a girl aged 2 to 10 in good health. Each CDR3 is given with its conserved first and last residue. D genes are given only for firm matches. Clone size is shown for a subset of rows, as once, few, many or a class of expanded clone.

>.|TRBV4-1|.|TRBJ2-2
CASSHPLSGELFF
TGCGCCAGCAGCCACCCCCTCTCCGGGGAGCTGTTTTTT
>.|TRBV29-1|few|TRBJ2-5
CSVEDPGYWQETQYF
TGCAGCGTTGAAGATCCAGGGTATTGGCAAGAGACCCAGTACTTC
>.|TRBV19|few|TRBJ1-1
CASSIWGTEAFF
TGTGCCAGTAGTATATGGGGCACTGAAGCTTTCTTT
>.|TRBV4-2|.|TRBJ1-1
CASSPLQGTGPTEAFF
TGTGCCAGCAGCCCCCTACAGGGAACTGGCCCCACTGAAGCTTTCTTT
>.|TRBV7-9|few|TRBJ2-7
CASSLESSAYEQYF
TGTGCCAGCAGCTTAGAATCGAGTGCCTACGAGCAGTACTTC
>TRBD2|TRBV6-2/TRBV6-3|few|TRBJ2-3
CASSLRSGRFHTQYF
TGTGCCAGCAGTCTACGTAGCGGGAGGTTCCATACGCAGTATTTT
>.|TRBV11-2|.|TRBJ2-5
CASSSPGSTQETQYF
TGTGCCAGCAGCTCCCCCGGCAGCACCCAAGAGACCCAGTACTTC
>TRBD2|TRBV20-1|few|TRBJ2-5
CSAGDSGGYQETQYF
TGCAGTGCTGGGGATAGCGGGGGCTATCAAGAGACCCAGTACTTC
>TRBD2|TRBV20-1|.|TRBJ2-1
CSARHGRGEQFF
TGCAGTGCTAGACACGGGAGGGGTGAGCAGTTCTTC
>TRBD2|TRBV29-1|.|TRBJ2-3
CSVEGLAYSTDTQYF
TGCAGCGTTGAGGGACTAGCGTACAGCACAGATACGCAGTATTTT
>TRBD2|TRBV7-9|.|TRBJ2-1
CASSLDSGPYNEQFF
TGTGCCAGCAGCTTGGATAGCGGGCCTTACAACGAGCAGTTCTTC
>TRBD2|TRBV11-2|few|TRBJ2-1
CASSLAGTSGIAPFF
TGTGCCAGCAGCTTAGCAGGGACTAGCGGGATAGCTCCGTTCTTC
>.|TRBV20-1|.|TRBJ2-4
CSARDQGIQYF
TGCAGTGCTAGGGATCAGGGCATTCAGTACTTC